The 29 T cell receptor beta chains below were found in one sample sequenced in a study of blood T cell repertoires in COVID-19. Generated by immunoSEQ multiplex PCR, the TCRdb table keeps only in-frame clones and is missing some. The table includes 150,000 to 200,000 clones, approximately 82% detected once. The specimen sequenced was peripheral blood. These receptors originate from a woman of 80 years or more with acute or convalescent COVID-19.

The chain joins TRBV19 to TRBJ2-2; 10 positions match TRBD2. Germline V gene data show CDR1 as LNHDA and CDR2 as SQIVND (reference sequence). The CDR3 contains 18 residues. With 3 bases clipped from V and 1 base from J, the junction kept 8 bases outside the gene matches. The CDR3 DNA sequence: TGTGCCAGTAGTATCGCCAGGGGACTAGCGCAGAACACCGGGGAGCTGTTTTTT. It specifies CASSIARGLAQNTGELFF. Together with reference TRBV19 and TRBJ2-2, the CDR3 gives the full variable domain: DGGITQSPKYLFRKEGQNVTLSCEQNLNHDAMYWYRQDPGQGLRLIYYSQIVNDFQKGDIAEGYSVSREKKESFPLTVTSAQKNPTAFYLCASSIARGLAQNTGELFFGEGSRLTVL.

CDR3 coding DNA: TGTGCCAGCAGACCCACAGGGGTGGGGGAGACCCAGTACTTC. Its translation is CASRPTGVGETQYF. The V and J genes are TRBV2 and TRBJ2-5, with TRBD1 identical over 7 bases. Germline lookup yields CDR1 SNHLY and CDR2 FYNNEI. With V trimmed by 6 bases and J by 5 bases, 9 bases remained unmatched. CDR3 size: 14 residues.

This clone has only a few counts. The V call is TRBV27, the J call TRBJ1-2; D is undetermined. Germline V gene sequence: CDR1 MNHEY, CDR2 SMNVEV (reference sequence). This CDR3 region has 15 residues. V was trimmed by 6 bases and J by 3 bases, leaving 17 bases between them. The CDR3 protein is CASRDNVFEDYGYTF. The CDR3 region has the DNA TGTGCCAGCAGGGATAACGTATTCGAGGACTATGGCTACACCTTC.

The chain recombines TRBV5-4 with TRBJ2-1, with D possibly TRBD2 on 6 matching bases. Germline CDR1 reads SGHNT; CDR2 reads YYREEE (reference sequence). This CDR3 is built from 17 residues. Trimming removed 4 bases from V and 5 bases from J, with 22 bases in between. DNA for the CDR3: TGTGCCAGCAGCCGCCTAGCGAGCACTGGTGTGCACAATGAGCAGTTCTTC. This codes for CASSRLASTGVHNEQFF.

This clone was counted a few times. The rearrangement joins TRBV6-2 or TRBV6-3 to TRBJ2-4; TRBD1 matches at 8 bases. Germline CDR1 reads MNHEY; CDR2 reads SVGEGT. With V trimmed by 0 bases and J by 6 bases, 7 bases remained unmatched. The CDR3 sequence is 16 residues long. CDR3 sequence: CASSYSAGGKGNIQYF. The CDR3 DNA is TGTGCCAGCAGTTACTCTGCAGGGGGCAAGGGAAACATTCAGTACTTC.

The chain has TRBV10-3 and TRBJ2-6; 7 bases agree with TRBD2. Germline V gene data show CDR1 as ENHRY and CDR2 as SYGVKD. With 0 bases clipped from V and 2 bases from J, the junction kept 1 base outside the gene matches. The CDR3 has 16 residues. CDR3 bases: TGTGCCATCAGTGAGTCTGCGGGGGCTGGGGCCAACGTCCTGACTTTC. It translates to CAISESAGAGANVLTF.

This clone was detected once. The CDR3 nucleotides are TGTGCCAGCAGTCCAGGGATTATTGGCAATCAGCCCCAGCATTTT. Its protein is CASSPGIIGNQPQHF. The chain links TRBV3-1 (or the pseudogene TRBV3-2) to TRBJ1-5, with D perhaps TRBD1 (5 bases). The CDR3 has 15 amino acids. V was trimmed by 6 bases and J by 2 bases, leaving 14 bases between them. Germline V lookup: CDR1 LGHDT, CDR2 YNNKEL (reference sequence).

The V gene is TRBV3-1 (or the pseudogene TRBV3-2), the J gene TRBJ2-7; a possible D gene is TRBD1 (6 bases). The CDR3 consists of 14 residues. The V end was cut by 1 base, the J end by 7 bases, with 14 bases between. The germline V gene has CDR1 LGHDT and CDR2 YNNKEL (reference sequence). CDR3 protein: CASSQGQGPGEQYF. The CDR3 DNA sequence: TGTGCCAGCAGCCAAGGCCAGGGGCCGGGTGAGCAGTACTTC.

The gene calls are TRBV7-2 and TRBJ2-7, with 7 bases identical to TRBD2. With 7 bases clipped from V and 5 bases from J, the junction kept 11 bases outside the gene matches. There are 14 residues in the CDR3. Germline CDR1 SGHTA, CDR2 FQGNSA. CDR3 in DNA: TGTGCCAGCACCCCGGGGCTAGCGGTCCACGAGCAGTACTTC. Amino acid sequence: CASTPGLAVHEQYF.

This rearrangement joins TRBV9 to TRBJ2-3; TRBD2 agrees at 16 bases. Germline V gene lookup returns CDR1 SGDLS and CDR2 YYNGEE. CDR3 length equals 18 residues. The V segment lost 0 bases and the J segment 6 bases; nucleotides outside the gene matches: 7. The CDR3: CASSVATGTSGRDDTQYF. The CDR3 DNA is TGTGCCAGCAGCGTAGCTACCGGGACTAGCGGGAGGGATGATACGCAGTATTTT. The variable domain in full, with the rest retrieved from reference TRBV9 and TRBJ2-3, is DSGVTQTPKHLITATGQRVTLRCSPRSGDLSVYWYQQSLDQGLQFLIQYYNGEERAKGNILERFSAQQFPDLHSELNLSSLELGDSALYFCASSVATGTSGRDDTQYFGPGTRLTVL.

The sample holds one count of this clone. V is TRBV19 and J is TRBJ2-1, with D possibly TRBD1 on 5 matching bases. Germline CDR1 LNHDA, CDR2 SQIVND (reference sequence). CDR3 length: 15 residues. V gave up 3 bases and J gave up 7 bases, with 16 bases separating them. CDR3 residues: CASSIQGQVPNEQFF. The CDR3, as DNA: TGTGCCAGTAGTATCCAAGGACAAGTCCCTAATGAGCAGTTCTTC.

The chain carries TRBV11-3 and TRBJ2-1, with 13 bases fitting TRBD2. Germline-derived CDR1 and CDR2 are SGHNT and YENEEA. V lost 5 bases, J lost 2 bases, and 6 bases stayed unmatched. This CDR3 region has 17 residues. CDR3 coding DNA: TGTGCCAGCAGCCCTAGGACTAGCGGGAGTCCCTACAATGAGCAGTTCTTC. Amino acid sequence: CASSPRTSGSPYNEQFF.

A single count supports this clone. The chain joins TRBV10-1 to TRBJ2-1, with 14 bases fitting TRBD2. Germline V gene sequence: CDR1 WNHNN, CDR2 SYGVQD (reference sequence). The CDR3 is 18 residues long. Germline trimming cut 7 bases from V and 7 bases from J; bases unmatched to any gene: 15. The CDR3 region is CASISSGTSGSGINEQFF. CDR3 bases: TGCGCCAGCATCTCTTCCGGGACTAGCGGGAGCGGAATAAATGAGCAGTTCTTC.

This chain joins TRBV6-5 and TRBJ2-7; 7 bases line up with TRBD2. Looked up from germline, CDR1 is MNHEY and CDR2 is SVGAGI. V trimming: 2 bases; J trimming: 0 bases; junction bases outside the gene matches: 4. CDR3 length equals 15 residues. The CDR3 nucleotides read TGTGCCAGCAGTTACACGGGCGGGAGCTCCTACGAGCAGTACTTC. It yields the protein CASSYTGGSSYEQYF.

This clone was counted ten times or more. The chain joins TRBV3-1 (or the pseudogene TRBV3-2) to TRBJ2-5; D not resolved. Looked up from germline, CDR1 is LGHDT and CDR2 is YNNKEL (reference sequence). Trimming took 4 bases from V and 5 from J, leaving 20 bases between them. The CDR3 totals 16 residues. The CDR3 coding sequence is TGTGCCAGCAGCCCCCTAGGCACCGCCAGTGGGGAGACCCAGTACTTC. Its protein is CASSPLGTASGETQYF.

The chain couples TRBV11-2 to TRBJ2-1, with 8 bases matching TRBD2. J gave up 6 bases and V 5 bases, and 15 bases lay outside the gene matches. This CDR3 spans 17 amino acids. Germline values: CDR1 SGHAT, CDR2 FQNNGV. CDR3 residues: CASSLNSGNRGTNEQFF. CDR3 DNA sequence: TGTGCCAGCAGCCTCAATAGCGGGAATAGAGGGACCAATGAGCAGTTCTTC.

V usage is TRBV5-4 and J usage is TRBJ2-5, with D possibly TRBD1 on 6 matching bases. V was cut by 4 bases and J by 2 bases, with 18 bases left in between. The CDR3 contains 16 residues. CDR1 is SGHNT and CDR2 is YYREEE in the germline V gene (reference sequence). The CDR3 sequence: CASSPPPGHPQETQYF. The CDR3, as DNA: TGTGCCAGCAGCCCGCCTCCGGGACACCCGCAAGAGACCCAGTACTTC.

The chain recombines TRBV11-3 with TRBJ1-1; no firm D call. Between the trimmed V and J ends, which lost 1 base and 4 bases, there was a span of 10 bases. CDR1 SGHNT and CDR2 YENEEA come from the germline V gene. The CDR3 covers 14 residues. The CDR3 DNA reads as TGTGCCAGCAGCTTAGGAGGGCTGGGCACTGAAGCTTTCTTT. Translating gives CASSLGGLGTEAFF.

In its sample, this clone was seen a few times. This chain links TRBV3-1 (or the pseudogene TRBV3-2) with TRBJ1-1, with TRBD1 identical over 7 bases. The germline V gene encodes CDR1 LGHDT and CDR2 YNNKEL (reference sequence). The CDR3 runs to 14 residues. The J segment lost 5 bases and the V segment lost 4 bases, leaving 7 bases of the junction unmatched. As DNA, the CDR3 is TGTGCCAGCAGCCCAAGACAGGGTGGAACTGAAGCTTTCTTT. This translates into CASSPRQGGTEAFF.

This chain connects TRBV18 to TRBJ2-2, with 8 bases that match TRBD1. The CDR3 runs to 19 residues. J was trimmed by 1 base and V by 5 bases; bases with no gene match: 15. Per the germline V gene, CDR1 is KGHSH and CDR2 is LQKENI. The CDR3 bases are TGTGCCAGCTCAGAGTTCTTAAGAATGGGACAGGTGAACACCGGGGAGCTGTTTTTT. Its protein is CASSEFLRMGQVNTGELFF.

The table lists this clone with a count of one. The chain combines TRBV18 with TRBJ1-3, with TRBD1 identical over 7 bases. Trimming at V came to 3 bases and at J to 1 base, leaving 0 bases not matched to a gene. Per germline, CDR1 KGHSH and CDR2 LQKENI. The CDR3 is 14 residues long. DNA of the CDR3: TGTGCCAGCTCACCGGACAGGTCTGGAAACACCATATATTTT. It is translated as CASSPDRSGNTIYF.

The chain recombines TRBV9 with TRBJ2-7; 13 bases are a match to TRBD2. V lost 3 bases to trimming and J lost 7 bases; unmatched junction nucleotides: 7. The CDR3 is 15 amino acids. In germline, CDR1 is SGDLS, CDR2 YYNGEE. CDR3 bases: TGTGCCAGCAGCGGAGGACTAGCGGGAGAATGGGAGCAGTACTTC. Its translation: CASSGGLAGEWEQYF.

The chain is built from TRBV7-9 and TRBJ1-2; D might be TRBD1 (6 bases). The CDR3 runs to 14 residues. Germline V gene lookup returns CDR1 SEHNR and CDR2 FQNEAQ (reference sequence). V lost 1 base, J lost 6 bases, and 12 bases lay in between. The DNA for the CDR3 is TGTGCCAGCAGCTTAGACAGGGCGATAGATGGCTACACCTTC. This gives the protein CASSLDRAIDGYTF.

The genes are TRBV24-1 and TRBJ2-1; 10 nucleotides align to TRBD1. The CDR3 spans 14 residues. Germline CDR1 is KGHDR and CDR2 is SFDVKD. The V segment lost 2 bases and the J segment 8 bases; nucleotides outside the gene matches: 2. The CDR3 region is CATSDWTGGDEQFF. As DNA, the CDR3 is TGTGCCACCAGTGATTGGACAGGGGGAGATGAGCAGTTCTTC.

V and J are TRBV28 and TRBJ1-5; 9 bases are a match to TRBD1. V trimming: 6 bases; J trimming: 5 bases; junction bases outside the gene matches: 8. Looked up from germline, CDR1 is MDHEN and CDR2 is SYDVKM. The CDR3 sequence is 15 residues long. The CDR3 here is CASSTGQGRHQPQHF. The CDR3, as DNA: TGTGCCAGCAGCACAGGACAGGGGAGGCATCAGCCCCAGCATTTT.

The chain has TRBV5-1 and TRBJ2-7, with 7 bases lining up with TRBD1. Germline CDR1 is SGHRS and CDR2 is YFSETQ. Trimming removed 0 bases from V and 12 bases from J; junction bases left unmatched: 6. The CDR3 spans 12 residues. The CDR3 DNA follows: TGCGCCAGCAGCTTGGAAGGGGGCCCGCCGTACTTC. Translated, it gives CASSLEGGPPYF. Together with reference TRBV5-1 and TRBJ2-7, the CDR3 gives the full variable domain: KAGVTQTPRYLIKTRGQQVTLSCSPISGHRSVSWYQQTPGQGLQFLFEYFSETQRNKGNFPGRFSGRQFSNSRSEMNVSTLELGDSALYLCASSLEGGPPYFGPGTRLTVT.

The chain is built from TRBV27 and TRBJ2-2, with D possibly being TRBD1 (6 bases). Trimming took 9 bases from V and 1 from J, leaving 12 bases between them. This CDR3 region has 14 residues. The V gene's germline CDR1 is MNHEY and CDR2 SMNVEV (reference sequence). For the CDR3, the DNA is TGTGCCAGTTCCGGGACACGGAACACCGGGGAGCTGTTTTTT. As protein: CASSGTRNTGELFF.

The V and J genes are TRBV4-3 and TRBJ1-2, with 9 bases aligning to TRBD1. V lost 4 bases, J lost 7 bases, and 4 bases stayed unmatched. This CDR3 is built from 13 residues. Germline V gives CDR1 LGHNA, CDR2 YSLEER. The CDR3 DNA sequence: TGCGCCAGCAGCCCTGGGACAGGGTTTGGCTACACCTTC. Its translation is CASSPGTGFGYTF.

This chain uses TRBV11-2 with TRBJ2-5; the D is unclear. Germline assignment: CDR1 SGHAT and CDR2 FQNNGV. The V end was cut by 1 base, the J end by 0 bases, with 9 bases between. There are 15 residues in the CDR3. CDR3 sequence (DNA): TGTGCCAGCAGCTTAGGGGTCCGGGACCAAGAGACCCAGTACTTC. It translates to CASSLGVRDQETQYF.